These 5 T cell receptor beta chains share one sample of origin, sequenced in a study of CD4 T cells in relation to SARS-CoV-2 and coronaviruses. Which antigens these TCRs recognize remains unknown. Data came from immunoSEQ multiplex PCR; TCRdb stores just in-frame clones and leaves some out. Altogether about 38,000 clones are present, roughly 80% being singletons, with the ten largest covering about a fifth. The source material was memory CD4+ T cells from PBMCs, cultured in vitro. Receptor source: an adult with COVID-19.

In its sample, this clone was seen once. CDR3 residues: CSAGQLDYEQYF. The CDR3 nucleotides are TGCAGCGCAGGACAGCTCGACTACGAGCAGTACTTC. This chain connects TRBV29-1 to TRBJ2-7, with D possibly matching TRBD1 (6 bases). The CDR3 extends over 12 amino acids. Trimming removed 7 bases at V and 3 bases at J, with 13 bases between. CDR1 and CDR2 from the germline V gene are SQVTM and ANQGSEA.

CDR3 loop: CAITRTGQATNTEAFF. CDR3 bases: TGTGCCATCACACGGACAGGACAGGCGACGAACACTGAAGCTTTCTTT. V usage is TRBV10-3 and J usage is TRBJ1-1, with 7 nucleotides matching TRBD1. V lost 7 bases and J lost 1; bases outside the gene matches: 12. The CDR3 contains 16 residues. Looked up from germline, CDR1 is ENHRY and CDR2 is SYGVKD.

The V call is TRBV9, the J call TRBJ2-2, with D unclear. In germline, CDR1 is SGDLS, CDR2 YYNGEE. V was trimmed by 5 bases and J by 7 bases, leaving 12 bases between them. This CDR3 contains 13 residues. The CDR3 DNA sequence: TGTGCCAGCAGTCCCCCATCCGGCGGGGAGCTGTTTTTT. Protein product: CASSPPSGGELFF.

The chain employs TRBV7-9 and TRBJ2-2; TRBD1 is a possible D gene (6 bases). Germline assignment: CDR1 SEHNR and CDR2 FQNEAQ (reference sequence). V was clipped by 4 bases and J by 5 bases, with 11 bases between them. The CDR3 has 14 residues. CDR3 residues: CASSSQTGTGELFF. The CDR3 DNA sequence: TGTGCCAGCAGCTCGCAAACAGGGACCGGGGAGCTGTTTTTT.

This clone turned up a few times. The chain recombines TRBV11-2 with TRBJ2-6; the D gene is possibly TRBD2 (5 bases). Trimming took 3 bases from V and 0 from J, leaving 6 bases between them. The CDR3 sequence is 15 residues long. Looked up from germline, CDR1 is SGHAT and CDR2 is FQNNGV. The CDR3 sequence is CASSFSDSGANVLTF. The DNA of the CDR3 is TGTGCCAGCAGCTTTAGCGACTCTGGGGCCAACGTCCTGACTTTC.